This T cell receptor (beta chain) was captured in a study of shared clonotypes between healthy human individuals (dated by TCRdb to the early 2020s). With regard to the full study: The cohort included a few men and a couple of women between 18 and 49 years of age. For each donor, CD4 naive and CD4 memory were each given three plates, CD8 naive was given two plates, and CD8 memory was given one plate. The study deeply sequenced blood TCR repertoires of about 5 healthy adults to estimate repertoire size and the extent of clonotype sharing between individuals. Different laboratories and diverse techniques were used to prepare libraries and sequence TCR repertoires, to increase sequencing depth and limit assay-specific biases. Between about 0.85 and 10 billion PBMCs per donor were obtained by leukapheresis.

From its cysteine to its phenylalanine, the CDR3 spans 17 amino acids. Of all the DNA, just the CDR3 is kept, 51 bases in frame from base 1. Germline trimming amounts to 0 bases on V and 1 base on J, with 5 as the count of junction bases outside the gene matches. Looking up the germline V gene yields CDR1 LGHNA and CDR2 YSLEER. The paper's findings and limits, for the study overall: Pairwise subsampling led to the expectation that sequencing depth would affect the degree of clonotype sharing among donors. Sampling was restricted to blood, and TCR repertoires in tissue are likely to differ from TCR repertoires in blood. Larger estimated clonotype richness was generally found for naive subsets than for memory subsets. Compared with non-shared clonotypes, clonotypes shared by all four sorted-subset donors had higher generation probabilities. Around 5% of naive CD4, 3.5% of naive CD8, around 2.3% of memory CD4, and 0.4% of memory CD8 clonotypes were shared across several donors. Even with the large sequencing depth, rarefaction of the sorted-subset datasets indicated that sequencing was incomplete. Because the study included only a small number of donors, the genetic and exposure-history diversity represented was limited.

CD8 naive samples were obtained by positive selection for CCR7 among CD45RO-negative cells, yielding a CD45RA+CCR7+ population from which TemRA cells were excluded. The donors were healthy, HIV-negative adults who had no recently reported acute infections or vaccinations. All donors were Caucasian adults living in Nashville, Tennessee, USA. Blood was obtained by leukapheresis, after which PBMCs were separated by Ficoll-Histopaque density gradient centrifugation and cryopreserved in liquid nitrogen vapor phase. Purity and quantity of every magnetically sorted T cell population were checked by analytical flow cytometry. Genomic DNA was isolated from every sorted fraction and measured by UV absorbance on a Nanodrop 2000c. As concerns this clone: The antigen this receptor binds is unknown. No base quality values were provided; no much bigger clone lies one nucleotide off.

Using the deep immunoSEQ assay, TCR CDR3 regions were amplified from genomic DNA by multiplex PCR. Extracted genomic DNA from each cell subset was spread evenly across all wells of several immunoSEQ 96-well plates, with each plate serving as a replicate. For sorted subsets, each replicate PCR was loaded with 200 to 250 ng genomic DNA, equivalent to about 33,000 T cell genomes. The purified libraries were quantified using a Qubit 3.0 fluorometer, sized with a Bioanalyzer 2100, and then quantified again using the KAPA Library Quantification kit. Every immunoSEQ 96-well plate was sequenced on a dedicated single-read 150-cycle Illumina NextSeq 550 flow cell. The authors' pipeline ran thus. Because the immunoSEQ output included only junctional sequences and no quality scores, the filtering could not be the same as the filtering used for full-length reads. To assign V/J genes and CDR3, sequences were annotated using PyIR, a Python wrapper for IgBLAST v1.9, with IMGT germline references. Any read was removed if the V/J assignment was weak (E-value above 1e-6), the CDR3 was missing, or the read contained stop codons, out-of-frame junctions, or ambiguous translated residues. V3J clonotypes were defined as sequences sharing the same inferred V gene, J gene, and CDR3 amino acid sequence. To compute the percentage overlap between repertoires, the number of shared unique clonotypes was divided by the size of the smaller repertoire. Richness of each repertoire was evaluated using RTK rarefaction, the Chao1 estimator, and Recon v2.1 estimates of unobserved clonotypes. For all TCRbeta clonotypes obtained by the gDNA method from a few donors, generation probabilities were computed with OLGA. TCRdb stores this immuneACCESS table with in-frame sequences only. Part of the clones is absent; in the studies checked, under half of the shortfall reflects unresolved V genes, and no reason is known for the rest. D and trimming were read from the DNA, whereas the V and J calls and clone size are those reported in that table. In this sample the table shows around 2.1 million clones, about 93% of which occur a single time. The ten largest clones add up to more than 1.5% of the sample.

The sequence was obtained from a man aged 18 to 35 in good health. Some clones in this sample may be carry-over from other donors' samples. The chain uses TRBV4-3 and TRBJ2-1; the junction holds 8 bases that match TRBD2. The source material was naive CD8+ T cells from PBMCs. The sample's cell subset or site label, decoded: CD45RA+CCR7+. The bases are TGCGCCAGCAGCCAAGATCGGGGGGGTCCTTCCTACAATGAGCAGTTCTTC. Its amino acids are CASSQDRGGPSYNEQFF.